The source of this TCR beta chain is a study of T cell repertoires in cytomegalovirus infection. Study summary: Used in the study were CMV epitopes, some recently identified and HLA-C-restricted, others well-studied and HLA-B-restricted. Matching HLA type, along with CMV infection, was indicated by public TCR beta signatures. Study-wide points: What dominated the ex vivo response were HLA-C-restricted CMV-specific TCR beta clonotypes.

Germline V gives CDR1 SGHTA, CDR2 FQGNSA. The CDR3 runs to 13 residues. V was clipped by 5 bases and J by 9 bases, with 16 bases between them. Of note for this clonotype: Its antigen remains unknown.

MiXCR was run by TCRdb on the reads, yielding one entry per CDR3 protein. The sample consists of around 900,000 distinct CDR3 sequences, roughly 31% of them appearing once. The rearrangement uses TRBV7-2 and TRBJ1-1, with TRBD1 as a possible D gene (6 bases). The sample here was cultured CD8+ T cells from PBMCs, taken from culture after CMV antigen stimulation. The TCR originated in a human donor in good health (CMV status not recorded). Some clones in this sample may be carry-over from other donors' samples. The CDR3 DNA sequence: TGTGCCAGCAGCCACAGGGCCAGGGATAAAGCTTTCTTT. Translating gives CASSHRARDKAFF.